A single count supports the clone carrying this TCR beta chain. Seattle's cohort entered during active infection and was followed longitudinally. These data come from a study of blood T cell repertoires in COVID-19. This CDR3 has 17 residues. Trimming pared 4 bases from V and 0 bases from J, leaving 19 bases between. Per germline, CDR1 MDHEN and CDR2 SYDVKM. Assay: immunoSEQ multiplex PCR; the TCRdb copy retains only in-frame clones and omits some. The sample records around 280,000 clones, over 85% being singletons. Sequencing was done on a sample of peripheral blood. This TCR derives from a woman in her twenties or thirties with COVID-19, enrolled during active disease. The chain recombines TRBV28 with TRBJ2-7; TRBD2 might be the D (6 bases). CDR3 loop: CASSSGGWGMTSYEQYF. The CDR3 coding sequence is TGTGCCAGCAGTTCTGGGGGGTGGGGGATGACCTCCTACGAGCAGTACTTC.